The sequence of this T cell receptor beta chain was determined in a study of CD8 T cells in ankylosing spondylitis. Study-wide points: As reported, disease-linked clones showed significant enrichment in matched ankylosing spondylitis synovial fluid. A TCR beta motif of 8 or 9 highly homologous variants appeared characteristic of ankylosing spondylitis blood.

In germline, CDR1 is SGHTA, CDR2 FQGNSA. CDR3 length: 12 residues. The V end was cut by 6 bases, the J end by 12 bases, with 12 bases between. There are a few counts of this clonotype. Its antigen is not identified. With molecular barcodes, quantitative 5'-RACE was used to make the TCR beta libraries. TCRdb recomputed calls from the 5' RACE reads with MiXCR, one row per CDR3 protein. The sample consists of some 840,000 distinct CDR3 sequences, 12% of them appearing once. The clonotype originates from a male donor with ankylosing spondylitis. Sequencing used blood, either unsorted or a sorted T cell fraction (not recorded which). This rearrangement joins TRBV7-2 to TRBJ1-6; D not resolved. The CDR3 nucleotides read TGTGCCAGCAGGCTAGGTGGAGAACCCCTCCACTTT. It specifies CASRLGGEPLHF. The whole variable domain, filled in from reference TRBV7-2 and TRBJ1-6, reads GAGVSQSPSNKVTEKGKDVELRCDPISGHTALYWYRQSLGQGLEFLIYFQGNSAPDKSGLPSDRFSAERTGGSVSTLTIQRTQQEDSAVYLCASRLGGEPLHFGNGTRLTVT.